These 29 T cell receptor beta chains share one sample of origin, sequenced in a study of blood T cell repertoires in COVID-19. Clones were read by immunoSEQ multiplex PCR, and TCRdb kept only the in-frame ones, dropping some. The sample shows some 140,000 clones, 91% of them seen only once. The sequencing input was peripheral blood. The receptors stem from a man between 50 and 59 years old with acute or convalescent COVID-19.

The rearrangement uses TRBV24-1 and TRBJ2-1, with TRBD2 identical over 11 bases. J was trimmed by 0 bases and V by 4 bases; bases with no gene match: 10. Germline lookup yields CDR1 KGHDR and CDR2 SFDVKD. This CDR3 spans 19 amino acids. CDR3 nucleotides: TGTGCCACCAGTGACCGAGGGGTAGCGGGGGGGAGCTCCTACAATGAGCAGTTCTTC. It yields the protein CATSDRGVAGGSSYNEQFF.

The J gene is TRBJ1-5, the V gene TRBV4-2, with 9 bases lining up with TRBD1. J gave up 1 base and V 1 base, and 11 bases lay outside the gene matches. The length of the CDR3 is 19 residues. Germline V CDR1 and CDR2: LGHNA, YNFKEQ. CDR3 nucleotides: TGTGCCAGCAGCCAAGGGGGACAGGGATTGATTTTGAGCAATCAGCCCCAGCATTTT. Protein: CASSQGGQGLILSNQPQHF.

The genes are TRBV7-9 and TRBJ2-7; 9 bases fit TRBD2. The germline V gene encodes CDR1 SEHNR and CDR2 FQNEAQ (reference sequence). This CDR3 is built from 14 residues. Trimming removed 2 bases from V and 2 bases from J; junction bases left unmatched: 1. Here the CDR3 DNA reads TGTGCCAGCAGCTTATCTAGCGGGACCTACGAGCAGTACTTC. Protein sequence: CASSLSSGTYEQYF.

This clone was observed once. The V call is TRBV5-5, the J call TRBJ2-1; 7 bases align to TRBD1. This CDR3 has 14 residues. Germline values: CDR1 SGHKS, CDR2 YYEKEE (reference sequence). The junction had 7 bases not matched to a gene; V was cut back by 4 bases and J by 6 bases. The CDR3 spells CASSTYRGTNEQFF. CDR3 in DNA: TGTGCCAGCAGCACTTACAGGGGCACCAATGAGCAGTTCTTC. Using reference TRBV5-5 and TRBJ2-1 for the parts outside the CDR3, the full variable domain is DAGVTQSPTHLIKTRGQQVTLRCSPISGHKSVSWYQQVLGQGPQFIFQYYEKEERGRGNFPDRFSARQFPNYSSELNVNALLLGDSALYLCASSTYRGTNEQFFGPGTRLTVL.

V usage is TRBV28 and J usage is TRBJ1-4, with unresolved D. Between the trimmed V and J ends, which lost 9 bases and 3 bases, there was a span of 17 bases. The germline gives CDR1 MDHEN, CDR2 SYDVKM. CDR3 length: 15 amino acids. In nucleotides, the CDR3 is TGTGCCAGTCTCTCGAGCCCAGGCCCTAATGAAAAACTGTTTTTT. Translating gives CASLSSPGPNEKLFF.

This clone showed up just once. The rearrangement uses TRBV6-2 or TRBV6-3 and TRBJ2-5; TRBD1 aligns across 7 bases. With V trimmed by 2 bases and J by 7 bases, 7 bases remained unmatched. The CDR3 is made up of 14 amino acids. The germline CDR1 and CDR2 sequences are MNHEY and SVGEGT. CDR3 residues: CASSYADRTWTQYF. The CDR3 coding sequence is TGTGCCAGCAGTTACGCGGACAGGACGTGGACCCAGTACTTC.

The sample holds a few counts of this clone. This chain links TRBV29-1 with TRBJ1-4; D not resolved. In germline, CDR1 is SQVTM, CDR2 ANQGSEA. The CDR3 spans 13 residues. Trimming stripped 0 bases from V and 5 bases from J, with 7 bases between. The CDR3 here is CSVEESGNEKLFF. The CDR3 region has the DNA TGCAGCGTTGAAGAATCGGGGAATGAAAAACTGTTTTTT.

The rearrangement uses TRBV4-2 and TRBJ1-1; 9 bases map to TRBD1. CDR3 length: 15 amino acids. Losses at the gene ends were 3 bases for V and 1 base for J; bases not matched to a gene: 3. The germline CDR1 and CDR2 sequences are LGHNA and YNFKEQ. The CDR3 coding sequence is TGTGCCAGCAGCCAGCCGGGACAGGGGAACACTGAAGCTTTCTTT. Its protein is CASSQPGQGNTEAFF.

V usage is TRBV3-1 (or the pseudogene TRBV3-2) and J usage is TRBJ2-5, with D possibly TRBD2 on 5 matching bases. This CDR3 has 13 amino acids. Trimming removed 3 bases from V and 4 bases from J, with 9 bases in between. Per germline, CDR1 LGHDT and CDR2 YNNKEL (reference sequence). The CDR3 is CASSHLAGETQYF. The CDR3 DNA sequence: TGTGCCAGCAGCCACCTAGCTGGAGAGACCCAGTACTTC.

This chain connects TRBV12-3 or TRBV12-4 to TRBJ1-2; D is uncertain. This CDR3 region has 13 residues. V lost 5 bases, J lost 9 bases, and 16 bases lay in between. CDR3 region: CASSPFTRVRYTF. In nucleotides, the CDR3 is TGTGCCAGCAGTCCCTTTACTAGAGTTCGCTACACCTTC.

The J gene is TRBJ2-1, the V gene TRBV10-3; 11 positions agree with TRBD2. Germline CDR1 reads ENHRY; CDR2 reads SYGVKD. The CDR3 is 15 residues long. Trimming took 2 bases from V and 5 from J; bases not matched to a gene: 2. The chain's CDR3 is CAISEPGLADNEQFF. In DNA, the CDR3 is TGTGCCATCAGTGAGCCGGGACTAGCGGACAATGAGCAGTTCTTC.

J is TRBJ2-7 and V is TRBV12-3 or TRBV12-4; possible D gene TRBD1, 5 bases. The V gene lost 3 bases and the J gene lost 2 bases, with 8 bases spanning the gap. The CDR3 is 13 residues long. CDR3 region: CASSLAGPYEQYV. CDR3 DNA: TGTGCCAGCAGTTTGGCAGGGCCCTACGAGCAGTACGTC.

The chain couples TRBV28 to TRBJ2-1; 10 bases are shared with TRBD1. This CDR3 spans 15 amino acids. V gave up 4 bases and J gave up 7 bases; unmatched junction bases: 7. Germline V CDR1 and CDR2: MDHEN, SYDVKM. In nucleotides, the CDR3 is TGTGCCAGCAGTTCCCGGGACAGGGGTCGGAATGAGCAGTTCTTC. Translation: CASSSRDRGRNEQFF.

This chain uses TRBV27 with TRBJ2-2, with 7 bases fitting TRBD1. The germline gives CDR1 MNHEY, CDR2 SMNVEV (reference sequence). J was trimmed by 4 bases and V by 5 bases; bases with no gene match: 7. The length of the CDR3 is 15 residues. Written as DNA, the CDR3 is TGTGCCAGCAGTCCCCAGGGACAGTCCACCGGGGAGCTGTTTTTT. This sequence encodes CASSPQGQSTGELFF.

J is TRBJ2-2 and V is TRBV5-1; D is possibly TRBD1 (5 bases). This CDR3 has 14 amino acids. Trimming shortened V by 0 bases and J by 6 bases, and 9 bases separated the two germline ends. Per germline, CDR1 SGHRS and CDR2 YFSETQ. CDR3 loop: CASSLAQGAGELFF. For the CDR3, the DNA is TGCGCCAGCAGCTTGGCCCAGGGTGCCGGGGAGCTGTTTTTT.

The chain combines TRBV2 with TRBJ1-5; D is perhaps TRBD1 (6 bases). Germline V gene lookup returns CDR1 SNHLY and CDR2 FYNNEI. The CDR3 length is 15 residues. V was pared by 5 bases and J by 0 bases, with 11 bases between. The CDR3 DNA is TGTGCCAGCAGTCAACAGGGTTTTAGCAATCAGCCCCAGCATTTT. The encoded protein is CASSQQGFSNQPQHF.

The chain joins TRBV10-3 to TRBJ1-3; 9 bases are a match to TRBD1. J was trimmed by 3 bases and V by 6 bases; bases with no gene match: 3. Germline loops: CDR1 ENHRY, CDR2 SYGVKD. The CDR3 spans 14 residues. The CDR3 here is CAISRQGDGNTIYF. The DNA of the CDR3 is TGTGCCATCAGCCGACAGGGGGATGGAAACACCATATATTTT.

The chain employs TRBV18 and TRBJ1-3; perhaps TRBD1 as D (6 bases). V was pared by 6 bases and J by 0 bases, with 15 bases between. This CDR3 has 16 residues. Germline CDR1 reads KGHSH; CDR2 reads LQKENI. DNA for the CDR3: TGTGCCAGCTCTCCTCAACAGGGAAACTCTGGAAACACCATATATTTT. This translates into CASSPQQGNSGNTIYF. The whole variable domain, remainder taken from reference TRBV18 and TRBJ1-3, is NAGVMQNPRHLVRRRGQEARLRCSPMKGHSHVYWYRQLPEEGLKFMVYLQKENIIDESGMPKERFSAEFPKEGPSILRIQQVVRGDSAAYFCASSPQQGNSGNTIYFGEGSWLTVV.

This clone was seen only once. This sequence joins TRBV19 and TRBJ1-3, with D perhaps TRBD1 (5 bases). V lost 5 bases and J 4 bases, leaving 18 bases between the germline ends. The CDR3 contains 16 residues. Germline assignment: CDR1 LNHDA and CDR2 SQIVND (reference sequence). The CDR3 DNA follows: TGTGCCAGTAGTGAACACGCAGGGTTTCCAGGAAACACCATATATTTT. This encodes CASSEHAGFPGNTIYF.

This chain uses TRBV7-3 with TRBJ2-3; D remains ambiguous. CDR3 length equals 13 residues. Germline CDR1 SGHTA, CDR2 FQGTGA. V was shortened by 2 bases and J by 6 bases, with 9 bases between the two germline ends. DNA for the CDR3: TGTGCCAGCAGCTTAGGTTACGGGGATACGCAGTATTTT. This codes for CASSLGYGDTQYF.

The chain couples TRBV28 to TRBJ2-2; the D gene is possibly TRBD2 (6 bases). The CDR3 extends over 16 amino acids. Trimming took off 3 bases at V and 4 bases at J, with 15 bases between the two ends. CDR1 MDHEN and CDR2 SYDVKM come from the germline V gene. The CDR3 DNA reads as TGTGCCAGCAGTTTGGGAGGTGATGGGGGCACCGGGGAGCTGTTTTTT. Its translation is CASSLGGDGGTGELFF.

The chain combines TRBV7-9 with TRBJ1-5; possible D gene TRBD1, 5 bases. CDR3 length: 15 amino acids. In germline, CDR1 is SEHNR, CDR2 FQNEAQ (reference sequence). Trimming took 3 bases from V and 1 from J, leaving 10 bases between them. The CDR3 bases are TGTGCCAGCAGCTTGGGTAGGGGCAGCAATCAGCCCCAGCATTTT. Translating gives CASSLGRGSNQPQHF. Looking up the rest from reference TRBV7-9 and TRBJ1-5 gives the full variable domain: DTGVSQNPRHKITKRGQNVTFRCDPISEHNRLYWYRQTLGQGPEFLTYFQNEAQLEKSRLLSDRFSAERPKGSFSTLEIQRTEQGDSAMYLCASSLGRGSNQPQHFGDGTRLSIL.

CDR3 in amino acids: CATSDSGREPQHF. The CDR3 bases are TGTGCCACCAGTGATTCCGGGAGAGAGCCCCAGCATTTT. This chain joins TRBV24-1 and TRBJ1-5; no clear D gene. This CDR3 comprises 13 residues. Germline lookup yields CDR1 KGHDR and CDR2 SFDVKD. The germline V and J ends were trimmed by 2 bases and 8 bases, with 9 bases remaining between them.

The chain recombines TRBV19 with TRBJ1-2; possible D gene TRBD1, 5 bases. CDR3 length equals 15 residues. CDR1 is LNHDA, CDR2 SQIVND, per germline (reference sequence). Trimming removed 4 bases at V and 4 bases at J, with 16 bases between. The CDR3 spells CASSTGPGGSYGYTF. CDR3 nucleotides: TGTGCCAGTAGTACTGGGCCCGGGGGGAGCTATGGCTACACCTTC.

The V call is TRBV3-1 (or the pseudogene TRBV3-2), the J call TRBJ1-2; D perhaps matches TRBD1 (6 bases). Germline CDR1 and CDR2: LGHDT and YNNKEL (reference sequence). This CDR3 is 16 amino acids long. Trimming took 1 base from V and 2 from J, leaving 14 bases between them. The CDR3 protein is CASSQVSGGRNYGYTF. DNA for the CDR3: TGTGCCAGCAGCCAAGTCTCGGGGGGCCGAAACTATGGCTACACCTTC.

The CDR3 is CASSPSGGNTIQYF. Written as DNA, the CDR3 is TGTGCCAGCTCACCTTCCGGGGGTAATACCATTCAGTACTTC. The rearrangement uses TRBV18 and TRBJ2-4; possibly TRBD2 for D (6 bases). Per the germline V gene, CDR1 is KGHSH and CDR2 is LQKENI. The CDR3 has 14 amino acids. Trimming cost V 3 bases and J 9 bases, with 15 bases left between them.

This clone was seen only a few times. This chain connects TRBV19 to TRBJ1-5; a possible D gene is TRBD1 (5 bases). The CDR3 totals 14 residues. Trimming took 10 bases from V and 4 from J, leaving 17 bases between them. Germline lookup yields CDR1 LNHDA and CDR2 SQIVND (reference sequence). The CDR3 here is CATDRGVRNQPQHF. The CDR3 nucleotides read TGTGCCACCGATCGGGGGGTGCGTAATCAGCCCCAGCATTTT.

V and J are TRBV20-1 and TRBJ1-6; D is uncertain. CDR3 size: 13 residues. The ends were cut back, 3 bases at V and 9 bases at J, with 12 bases in the middle. Germline-derived CDR1 and CDR2 are DFQATT and SNEGSKA (reference sequence). CDR3 nucleotides: TGCAGTGCTAGTTGGCAGGAGGTTTCACCCCTCCACTTT. Protein sequence: CSASWQEVSPLHF.

The V call is TRBV7-2, the J call TRBJ1-2; possibly TRBD1 for D (5 bases). Trimming pared 2 bases from V and 7 bases from J, leaving 8 bases between. The CDR3 is 12 residues long. CDR1 is SGHTA and CDR2 is FQGNSA in the germline V gene. The CDR3 DNA reads TGTGCCAGCAGCTTACAGGGCCGTGGCTACACCTTC. Amino acid sequence: CASSLQGRGYTF.